This T cell receptor beta chain was captured by sequencing in a study of glioma-infiltrating T cells after dendritic cell vaccination. Study-level information: Patients received three intradermal dendritic cell vaccine injections at biweekly intervals.

To note about this clone: Its target is not known.

Input was about 2 ug genomic DNA, or all available if less. The primer mix had 60 V beta and 13 J beta primers. Sequenced by immunoSEQ multiplex PCR; TCRdb stores in-frame clones only, minus some. Of approximately 82,000 clones listed, around 90% are singletons. Findings and caveats of the study: Higher TCR clonality did not directly relate to longer survival.

V gave up 3 bases and J gave up 1 base, with 12 bases separating them. There are 15 residues in the CDR3. Germline V gene data show CDR1 as SGHRS and CDR2 as YFSETQ. The TCR originated in a human donor with glioblastoma. V and J are TRBV5-1 and TRBJ2-3; possible D gene TRBD1, 6 bases. Sequencing was performed on blood, taken before dendritic cell vaccination. The CDR3 protein is CASSSGAVGTDTQYF. The CDR3 region has the DNA TGCGCCAGCAGCTCAGGGGCGGTAGGCACAGATACGCAGTATTTT.